This TCR beta chain was profiled in a study of metastatic and nonmetastatic thyroid tumors. Study-level points and caveats: In both blood and tumor samples, TCR beta diversity was reported significantly higher for malignant than benign nodules.

About this clone itself: Its antigen is still unknown.

TCRdb reanalyzed the PCR reads via MiXCR. The sample carries roughly 10,000 clones, around 33% recorded once. Before thyroid surgery, none of the patients had received any treatment. In germline, CDR1 is KGHSH, CDR2 LQKENI. The CDR3 contains 14 residues. J lost 0 bases, V lost 3 bases, and 1 base had no gene match. This rearrangement joins TRBV18 to TRBJ2-7; 8 bases are shared with TRBD1. The source of this sequence is a female donor with papillary thyroid cancer or a benign thyroid nodule (not recorded which). Some clones in this sample may be carry-over from other donors' samples. Sequenced material: tumor tissue. CDR3 protein: CASSPDRASYEQYF. CDR3 coding DNA: TGTGCCAGCTCACCGGACAGGGCCTCCTACGAGCAGTACTTC.